This TCR beta chain comes out of a study of blood T cell repertoires in COVID-19. Study-wide background: Samples taken during acute and convalescent COVID-19 were collected in the United States, Italy and Spain. The cDNA or gDNA used as material had been derived from T cells, B-cell-depleted T cells, or PBMCs.

The CDR3 is 12 amino acids. With V trimmed by 5 bases and J by 6 bases, 3 bases remained unmatched. Looked up from germline, CDR1 is KGHSH and CDR2 is LQKENI. Libraries were prepared by immunoSEQ multiplex PCR; TCRdb keeps only in-frame clonotypes and omits some of them. The sample shows approximately 300,000 clones, about nine tenths of them seen only once. This sequence joins TRBV18 and TRBJ1-2; 7 bases align to TRBD1. Material: peripheral blood. The receptor's source is a woman between 25 and 40 years old with COVID-19, enrolled during active disease. CDR3 bases: TGTGCCAGCTCATACGGACAGGATGGCTACACCTTC. It encodes CASSYGQDGYTF.